These T cell receptor beta chains were read from a single sample in a study of T cell repertoires in cytomegalovirus infection. Using its own MiXCR run on the reads, TCRdb lists one record per CDR3 protein. This table has around 450,000 distinct CDR3 sequences, about 11% appearing once. Sequencing was performed on PBMCs. These receptors originate from a human donor in good health (CMV status not recorded). Some clones in this sample may be carry-over from other donors' samples. Both conserved end residues are trimmed from each CDR3. Each record gives: D gene, CDR3 length, V gene, CDR3 protein. A D gene is named only where the DNA matches it firmly.

d_call: TRBD1; cdr3_length: 11; v_call: TRBV29-1; cdr3_aa: SVGGQGRQPQH
d_call: -; cdr3_length: 12; v_call: TRBV28; cdr3_aa: ASSFPQGNTEAF
d_call: TRBD1; cdr3_length: 12; v_call: TRBV6-1; cdr3_aa: ASRADRGSTEAF
d_call: TRBD2; cdr3_length: 13; v_call: TRBV6-6; cdr3_aa: ASRGRTSGRIEQF
d_call: -; cdr3_length: 9; v_call: TRBV20-1; cdr3_aa: SAGVEGKQF
d_call: TRBD1; cdr3_length: 11; v_call: TRBV20-1; cdr3_aa: SAPDRAGYGYT
d_call: -; cdr3_length: 13; v_call: TRBV27; cdr3_aa: ASREGVVSNQPQH
d_call: -; cdr3_length: 12; v_call: TRBV20-1; cdr3_aa: SASRTPSNQPQH
d_call: -; cdr3_length: 12; v_call: TRBV7-8; cdr3_aa: ASSGLASTGELF
d_call: TRBD2; cdr3_length: 16; v_call: TRBV10-3; cdr3_aa: AISGAGDGGANTGELF
d_call: -; cdr3_length: 13; v_call: TRBV28; cdr3_aa: ASGTRTSAPVGEF
d_call: -; cdr3_length: 13; v_call: TRBV5-1; cdr3_aa: ASSLYAIGRETQY
d_call: TRBD2; cdr3_length: 15; v_call: TRBV7-9; cdr3_aa: ASSLGTSGRGQETQY
d_call: -; cdr3_length: 10; v_call: TRBV28; cdr3_aa: ASSWDIREQY
d_call: -; cdr3_length: 13; v_call: TRBV7-9; cdr3_aa: ASSYETVGNSPLH
d_call: -; cdr3_length: 11; v_call: TRBV6-5; cdr3_aa: ASRYSEPYEQY
d_call: -; cdr3_length: 13; v_call: TRBV7-2; cdr3_aa: ASSLGGLYTGELF
d_call: -; cdr3_length: 13; v_call: TRBV5-6; cdr3_aa: ASSLEESPNYGYT
d_call: -; cdr3_length: 8; v_call: TRBV29-1; cdr3_aa: SVGGNERF
d_call: TRBD1; cdr3_length: 14; v_call: TRBV7-2; cdr3_aa: ASSPDRGQSNYGYT
d_call: -; cdr3_length: 12; v_call: TRBV7-6; cdr3_aa: ASSLGAEALPQH
d_call: -; cdr3_length: 19; v_call: TRBV24-1; cdr3_aa: ATSALRRASVAFKDTGELF
d_call: -; cdr3_length: 11; v_call: TRBV3-1; cdr3_aa: ASSQAWDYEQY
d_call: -; cdr3_length: 11; v_call: TRBV20-1; cdr3_aa: SATQGTPNEQF
d_call: TRBD1; cdr3_length: 11; v_call: TRBV7-9; cdr3_aa: ASSFGDRPRQY
d_call: TRBD2; cdr3_length: 15; v_call: TRBV4-2; cdr3_aa: ASSQGSGAGEGETQY
d_call: -; cdr3_length: 11; v_call: TRBV7-3; cdr3_aa: ASSLDSGWEQY